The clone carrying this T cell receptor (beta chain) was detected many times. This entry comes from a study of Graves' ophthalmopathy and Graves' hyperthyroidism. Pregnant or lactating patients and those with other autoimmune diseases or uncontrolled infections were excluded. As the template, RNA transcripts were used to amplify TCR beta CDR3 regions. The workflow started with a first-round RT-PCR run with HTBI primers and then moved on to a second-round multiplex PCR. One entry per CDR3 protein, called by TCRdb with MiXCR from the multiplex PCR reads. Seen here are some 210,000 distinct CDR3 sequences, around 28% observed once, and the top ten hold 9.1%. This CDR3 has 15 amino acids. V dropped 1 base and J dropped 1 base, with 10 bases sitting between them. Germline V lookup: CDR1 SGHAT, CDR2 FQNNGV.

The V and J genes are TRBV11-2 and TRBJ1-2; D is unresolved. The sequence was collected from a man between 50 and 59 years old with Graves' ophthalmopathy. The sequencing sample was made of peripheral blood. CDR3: CASSLGPTSNYGYTF. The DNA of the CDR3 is TGTGCCAGCAGCTTAGGACCGACGAGTAACTATGGCTACACCTTC.